This TCR beta chain was obtained from a study of PD-1 blockade in classical Hodgkin lymphoma. With no exception, relapse followed autologous stem cell transplantation in all patients, and brentuximab vedotin exposure varied. CDR1 and CDR2 from the germline V gene are SGDLS and YYNGEE. CDR3 size: 14 residues. V was clipped by 3 bases and J by 3 bases, with 10 bases between them. TCRdb's copy holds only in-frame clones and misses some; the assay was immunoSEQ multiplex PCR. Among under 95,000 clones, 85% to 95% were seen once, and the ten largest hold 6.5% to 8%. Study results and caveats: Reported findings placed baseline TCR diversity lower in newly diagnosed patients (compared with healthy donors).

In the case of this clone: Its specificity is unknown.

The sample consisted of peripheral blood mononuclear cells (PBMCs), taken at baseline. This chain joins TRBV9 and TRBJ2-1; D perhaps matches TRBD2 (5 bases). The clonotype originates from a human donor with classical Hodgkin lymphoma. The CDR3 is CASSAGRDYNEQFF. CDR3 in DNA: TGTGCCAGCAGCGCCGGCCGGGACTACAATGAGCAGTTCTTC.